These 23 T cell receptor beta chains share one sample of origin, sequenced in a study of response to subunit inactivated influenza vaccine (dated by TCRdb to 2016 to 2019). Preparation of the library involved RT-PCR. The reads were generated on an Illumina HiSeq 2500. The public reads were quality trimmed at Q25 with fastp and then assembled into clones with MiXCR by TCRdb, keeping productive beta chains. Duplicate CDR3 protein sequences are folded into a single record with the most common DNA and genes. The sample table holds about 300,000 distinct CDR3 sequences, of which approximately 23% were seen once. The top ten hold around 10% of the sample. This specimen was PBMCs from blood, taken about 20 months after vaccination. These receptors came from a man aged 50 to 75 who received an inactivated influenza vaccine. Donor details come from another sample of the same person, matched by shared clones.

The CDR3 here is CASLLTGSSYNSPLHF. The CDR3 DNA sequence: TGTGCCAGCTTGCTCACCGGGAGCTCCTATAATTCACCCCTCCACTTT. The chain combines TRBV2 with TRBJ1-6; D is unclear. CDR3 size: 16 residues. V lost 8 bases and J lost 0, with 14 bases in between. CDR1 and CDR2 from the germline V gene are SNHLY and FYNNEI.

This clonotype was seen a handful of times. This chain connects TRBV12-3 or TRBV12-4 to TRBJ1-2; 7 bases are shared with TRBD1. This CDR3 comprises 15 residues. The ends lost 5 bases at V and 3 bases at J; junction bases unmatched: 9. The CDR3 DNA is TGTGCCAGCAGTCCGTGGGGACAGTATGACTATGGCTACACCTTC. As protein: CASSPWGQYDYGYTF.

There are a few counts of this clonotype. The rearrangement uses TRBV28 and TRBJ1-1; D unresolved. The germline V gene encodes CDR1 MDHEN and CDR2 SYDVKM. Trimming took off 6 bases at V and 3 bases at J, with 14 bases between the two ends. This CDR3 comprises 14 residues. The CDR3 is CASSVRPSDTEAFF. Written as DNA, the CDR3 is TGTGCCAGCAGCGTACGTCCCTCGGACACTGAAGCTTTCTTT.

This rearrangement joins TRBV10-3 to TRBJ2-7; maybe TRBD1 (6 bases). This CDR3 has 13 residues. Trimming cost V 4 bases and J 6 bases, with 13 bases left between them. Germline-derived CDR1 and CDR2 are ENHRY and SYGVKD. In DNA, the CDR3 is TGTGCCATCAGTGCGGACAGAGTCGGCGAGCAGTACTTC. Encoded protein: CAISADRVGEQYF.

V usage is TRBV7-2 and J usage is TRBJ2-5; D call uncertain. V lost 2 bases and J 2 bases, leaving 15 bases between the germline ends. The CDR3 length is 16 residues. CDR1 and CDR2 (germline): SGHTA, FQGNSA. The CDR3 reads CASSLSTTAKQETQYF. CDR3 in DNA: TGTGCCAGCAGCTTATCAACTACGGCAAAACAAGAGACCCAGTACTTC.

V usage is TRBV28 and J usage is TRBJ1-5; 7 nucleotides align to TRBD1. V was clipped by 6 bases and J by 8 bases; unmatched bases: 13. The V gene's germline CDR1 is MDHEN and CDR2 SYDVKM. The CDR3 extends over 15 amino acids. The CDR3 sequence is CASSWEGGRIKPQHF. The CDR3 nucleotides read TGTGCCAGCAGCTGGGAAGGGGGCAGAATCAAGCCCCAGCATTTT.

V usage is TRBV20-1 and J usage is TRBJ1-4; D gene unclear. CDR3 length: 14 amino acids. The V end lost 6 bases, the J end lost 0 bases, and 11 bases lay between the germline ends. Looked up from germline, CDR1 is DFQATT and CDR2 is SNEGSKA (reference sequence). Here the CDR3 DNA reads TGCAGTGCCAAGGAATTTGCAACTAATGAAAAACTGTTTTTT. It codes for CSAKEFATNEKLFF.

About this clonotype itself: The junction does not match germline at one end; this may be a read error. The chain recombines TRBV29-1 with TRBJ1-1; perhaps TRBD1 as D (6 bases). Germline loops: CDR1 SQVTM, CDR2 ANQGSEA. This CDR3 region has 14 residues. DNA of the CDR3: TGCAGCGTTGAAGTTTGGGGGGCAAGCACTGAAGCTTTATTT. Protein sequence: CSVEVWGASTEALF.

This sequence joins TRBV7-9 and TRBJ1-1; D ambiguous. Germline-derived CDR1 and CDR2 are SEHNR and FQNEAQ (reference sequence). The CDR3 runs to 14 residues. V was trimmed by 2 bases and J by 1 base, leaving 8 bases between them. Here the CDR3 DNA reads TGTGCCAGCAGCTTAAGAGACTCGAACACTGAAGCTTTCTTT. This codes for CASSLRDSNTEAFF.

In DNA form, the CDR3 reads TGTGCCAGCAGTGAAGCCCAAACTATCCGGTACTTC. This translates into CASSEAQTIRYF. This chain links TRBV2 with TRBJ2-7; no firm D call. The CDR3 is 12 residues long. In germline, CDR1 is SNHLY, CDR2 FYNNEI. V lost 0 bases to trimming and J lost 12 bases, with 12 bases between them.

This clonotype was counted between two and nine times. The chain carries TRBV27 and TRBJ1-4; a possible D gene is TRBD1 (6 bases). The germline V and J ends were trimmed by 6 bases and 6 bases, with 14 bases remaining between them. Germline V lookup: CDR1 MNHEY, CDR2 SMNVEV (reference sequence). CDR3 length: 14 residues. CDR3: CASSNLDRHEKLFF. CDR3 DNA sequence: TGTGCCAGCAGCAATCTTGACAGGCATGAAAAACTGTTTTTT.

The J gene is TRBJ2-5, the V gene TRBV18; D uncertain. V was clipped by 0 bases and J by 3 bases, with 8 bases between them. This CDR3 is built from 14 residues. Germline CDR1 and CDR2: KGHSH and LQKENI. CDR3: CASSPPERKETQYF. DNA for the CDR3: TGTGCCAGCTCACCACCTGAGAGGAAAGAGACCCAGTACTTC.

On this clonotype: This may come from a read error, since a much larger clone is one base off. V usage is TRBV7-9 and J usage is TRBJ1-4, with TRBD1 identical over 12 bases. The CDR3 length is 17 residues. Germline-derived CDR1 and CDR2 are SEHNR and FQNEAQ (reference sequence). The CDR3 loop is CASSWDRGRGANEELFF. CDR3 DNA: TGTGCCAGCAGCTGGGACAGGGGGCGCGGAGCTAATGAAGAACTGTTTTTT.

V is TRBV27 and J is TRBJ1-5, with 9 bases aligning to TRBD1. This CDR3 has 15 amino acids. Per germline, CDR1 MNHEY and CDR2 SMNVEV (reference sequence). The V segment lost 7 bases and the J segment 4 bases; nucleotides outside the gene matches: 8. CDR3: CASKPDRGRNQPQHF. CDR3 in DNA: TGTGCCAGCAAGCCGGACAGGGGTCGTAATCAGCCCCAGCATTTT.

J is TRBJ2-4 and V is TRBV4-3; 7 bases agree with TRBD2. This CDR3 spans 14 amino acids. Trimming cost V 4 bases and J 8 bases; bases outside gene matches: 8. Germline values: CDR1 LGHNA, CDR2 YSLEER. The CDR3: CASSLWRGLHIQYF. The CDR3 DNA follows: TGCGCCAGCAGCCTATGGAGGGGACTACACATTCAGTACTTC.

Written as DNA, the CDR3 is TGCAGTGCTCTCGGGGCATTTAATTCACCCCTCCACTTT. As protein: CSALGAFNSPLHF. The chain combines TRBV20-1 with TRBJ1-6; tentatively, D is TRBD1 (5 bases). Germline V lookup: CDR1 DFQATT, CDR2 SNEGSKA (reference sequence). The V end lost 5 bases, the J end lost 6 bases, and 11 bases lay between the germline ends. There are 13 residues in the CDR3.

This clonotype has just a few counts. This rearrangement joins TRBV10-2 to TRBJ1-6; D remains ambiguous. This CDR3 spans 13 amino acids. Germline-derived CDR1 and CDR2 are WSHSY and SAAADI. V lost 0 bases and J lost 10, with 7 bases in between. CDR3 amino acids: CASSESRESPLHF. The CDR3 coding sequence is TGCGCCAGCAGTGAGTCTCGAGAATCACCCCTCCACTTT.

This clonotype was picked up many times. CDR3 sequence (DNA): TGTGCCAGCAGCTCCCTGGGACAGAACACTGAAGCTTTCTTT. Translating gives CASSSLGQNTEAFF. V gene TRBV7-2 combines with J gene TRBJ1-1; tentatively, D is TRBD1 (6 bases). V was shortened by 4 bases and J by 1 base, with 10 bases between the two germline ends. The germline gives CDR1 SGHTA, CDR2 FQGNSA. The CDR3 runs to 14 residues.

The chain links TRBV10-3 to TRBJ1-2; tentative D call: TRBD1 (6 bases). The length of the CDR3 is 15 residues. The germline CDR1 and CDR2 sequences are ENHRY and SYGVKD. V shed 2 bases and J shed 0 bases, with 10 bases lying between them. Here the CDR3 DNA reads TGTGCCATCAGTGAGGGACAGACAGCTAACTATGGCTACACCTTC. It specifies CAISEGQTANYGYTF.

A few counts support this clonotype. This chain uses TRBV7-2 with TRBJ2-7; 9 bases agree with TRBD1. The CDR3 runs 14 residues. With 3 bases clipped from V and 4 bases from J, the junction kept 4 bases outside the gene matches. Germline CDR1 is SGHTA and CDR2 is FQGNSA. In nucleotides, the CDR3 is TGTGCCAGCAGCTTCGGGACAGGGTATTACGAGCAGTACTTC. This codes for CASSFGTGYYEQYF.

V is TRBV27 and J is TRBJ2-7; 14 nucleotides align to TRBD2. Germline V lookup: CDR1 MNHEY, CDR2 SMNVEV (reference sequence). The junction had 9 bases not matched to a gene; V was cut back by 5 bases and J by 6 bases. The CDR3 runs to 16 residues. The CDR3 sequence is CASSPHPTSGRVEQYF. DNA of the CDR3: TGTGCCAGCAGTCCTCACCCGACTAGCGGGAGGGTCGAGCAGTACTTC.

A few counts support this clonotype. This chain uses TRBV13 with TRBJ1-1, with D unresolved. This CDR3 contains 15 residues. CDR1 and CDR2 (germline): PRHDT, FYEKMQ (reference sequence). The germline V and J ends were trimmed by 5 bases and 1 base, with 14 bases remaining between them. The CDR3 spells CASSRPLAPNTEAFF. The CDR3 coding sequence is TGTGCCAGCAGCCGTCCTTTAGCCCCGAACACTGAAGCTTTCTTT.

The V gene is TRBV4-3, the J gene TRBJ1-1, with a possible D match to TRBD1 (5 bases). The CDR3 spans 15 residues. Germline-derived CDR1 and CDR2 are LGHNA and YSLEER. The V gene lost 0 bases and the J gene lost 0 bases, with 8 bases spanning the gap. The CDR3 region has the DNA TGCGCCAGCAGCCAAGATCCGACAGTGAACACTGAAGCTTTCTTT. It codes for CASSQDPTVNTEAFF.